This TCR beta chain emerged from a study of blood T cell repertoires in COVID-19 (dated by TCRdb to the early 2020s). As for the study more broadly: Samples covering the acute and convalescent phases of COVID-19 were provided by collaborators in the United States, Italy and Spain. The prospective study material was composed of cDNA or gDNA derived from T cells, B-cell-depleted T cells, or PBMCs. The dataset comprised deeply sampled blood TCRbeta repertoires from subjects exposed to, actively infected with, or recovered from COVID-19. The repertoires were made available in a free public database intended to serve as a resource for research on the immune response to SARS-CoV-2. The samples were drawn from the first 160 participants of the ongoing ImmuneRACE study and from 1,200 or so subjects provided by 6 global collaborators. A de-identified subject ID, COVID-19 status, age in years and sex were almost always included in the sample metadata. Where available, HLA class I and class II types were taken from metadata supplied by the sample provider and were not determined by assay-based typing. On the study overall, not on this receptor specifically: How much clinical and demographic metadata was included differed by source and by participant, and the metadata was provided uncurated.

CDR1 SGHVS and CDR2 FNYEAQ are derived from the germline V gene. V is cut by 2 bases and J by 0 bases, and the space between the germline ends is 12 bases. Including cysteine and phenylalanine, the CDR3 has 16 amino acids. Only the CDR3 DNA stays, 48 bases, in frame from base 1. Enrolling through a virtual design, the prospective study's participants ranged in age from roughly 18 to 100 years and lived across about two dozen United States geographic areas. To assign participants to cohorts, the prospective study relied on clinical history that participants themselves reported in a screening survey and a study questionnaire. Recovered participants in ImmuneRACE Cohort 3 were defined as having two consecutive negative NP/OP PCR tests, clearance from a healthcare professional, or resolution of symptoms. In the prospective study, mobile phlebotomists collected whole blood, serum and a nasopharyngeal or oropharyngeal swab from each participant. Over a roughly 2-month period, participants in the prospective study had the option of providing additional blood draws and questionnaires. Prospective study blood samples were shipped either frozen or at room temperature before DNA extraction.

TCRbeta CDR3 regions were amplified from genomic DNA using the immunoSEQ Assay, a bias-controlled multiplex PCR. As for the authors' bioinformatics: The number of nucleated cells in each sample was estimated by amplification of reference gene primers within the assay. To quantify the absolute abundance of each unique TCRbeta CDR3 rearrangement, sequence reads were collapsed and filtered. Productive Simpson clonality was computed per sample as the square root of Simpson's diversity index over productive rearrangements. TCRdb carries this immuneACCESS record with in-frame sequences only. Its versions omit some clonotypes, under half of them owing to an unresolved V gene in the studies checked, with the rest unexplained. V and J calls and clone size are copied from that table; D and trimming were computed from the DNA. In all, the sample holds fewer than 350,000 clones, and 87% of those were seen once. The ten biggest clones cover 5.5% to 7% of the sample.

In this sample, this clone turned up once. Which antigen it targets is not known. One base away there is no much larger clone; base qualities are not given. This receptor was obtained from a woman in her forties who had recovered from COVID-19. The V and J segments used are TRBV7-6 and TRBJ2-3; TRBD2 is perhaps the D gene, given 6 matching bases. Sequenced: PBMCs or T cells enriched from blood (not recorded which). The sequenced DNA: TGTGCCAGCAGCTTATCGGGCGGGACTAGCACAGATACGCAGTATTTT. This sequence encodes CASSLSGGTSTDTQYF. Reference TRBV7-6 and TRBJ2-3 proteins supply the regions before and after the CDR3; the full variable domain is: GAGVSQSPRYKVTKRGQDVALRCDPISGHVSLYWYRQALGQGPEFLTYFNYEAQQDKSGLPNDRFSAERPEGSISTLTIQRTEQRDSAMYRCASSLSGGTSTDTQYFGPGTRLTVL.